This T cell receptor beta chain came from a study of blood T cell repertoires in COVID-19. Looking at the study overall: Samples of COVID-19 (acute and convalescent) were obtained from the United States, Italy and Spain. From T cells, B-cell-depleted T cells, or PBMCs came the material, which was cDNA or gDNA.

In the original analysis: How many nucleated cells were present was estimated from reference gene primer amplification. Sequenced by immunoSEQ multiplex PCR; TCRdb stores in-frame clones only, minus some. The V and J calls and clone size were taken over from that table, and D and trimming were inferred from the DNA. The sample includes 100,000 to 150,000 clones, approximately 83% seen only once; the top ten take 4% to 5.5%. V was pared by 4 bases and J by 5 bases, with 7 bases of the junction left unmatched. This CDR3 has 14 residues. Germline V gene lookup returns CDR1 SEHNR and CDR2 FQNEAQ (reference sequence).

The sequence came from a woman in her sixties or seventies with acute or convalescent COVID-19. Sample: peripheral blood. The chain has TRBV7-9 and TRBJ2-5, with 7 bases aligning to TRBD2. This CDR3 reads CASSSLAVRETQYF. As DNA, the CDR3 is TGTGCCAGCAGCTCCCTAGCGGTCCGGGAGACCCAGTACTTC.